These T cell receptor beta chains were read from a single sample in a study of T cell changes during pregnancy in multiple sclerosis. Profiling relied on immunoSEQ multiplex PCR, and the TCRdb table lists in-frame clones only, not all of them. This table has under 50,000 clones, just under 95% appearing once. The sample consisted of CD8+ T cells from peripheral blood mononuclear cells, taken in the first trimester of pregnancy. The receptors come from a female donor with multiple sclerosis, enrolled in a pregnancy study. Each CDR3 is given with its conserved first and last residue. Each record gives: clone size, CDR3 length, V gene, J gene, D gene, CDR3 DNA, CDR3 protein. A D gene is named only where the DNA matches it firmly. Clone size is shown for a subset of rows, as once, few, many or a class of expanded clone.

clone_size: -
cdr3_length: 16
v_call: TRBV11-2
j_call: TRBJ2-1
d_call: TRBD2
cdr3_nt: TGTGCCAGCAGCTTACGGCTAGCGGGGACTGAAAATGAGCAGTTCTTC
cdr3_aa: CASSLRLAGTENEQFF

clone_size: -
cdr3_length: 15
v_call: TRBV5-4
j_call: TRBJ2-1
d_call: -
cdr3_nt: TGTGCCAGCAGCTTGCGCAACTACTCCTACAATGAGCAGTTCTTC
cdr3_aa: CASSLRNYSYNEQFF

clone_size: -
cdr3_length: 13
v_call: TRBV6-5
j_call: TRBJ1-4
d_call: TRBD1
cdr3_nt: TGTGCCAGCGGGATGACAGGGGTTGAAAAACTGTTTTTT
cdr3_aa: CASGMTGVEKLFF

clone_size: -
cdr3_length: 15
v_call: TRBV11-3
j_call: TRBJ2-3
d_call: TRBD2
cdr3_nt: TGTGCCAGCAGCTATAGCGGGCTACCGGGGGATACGCAGTATTTT
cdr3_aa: CASSYSGLPGDTQYF

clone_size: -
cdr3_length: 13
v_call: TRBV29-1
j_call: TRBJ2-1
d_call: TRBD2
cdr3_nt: TGCAGCGTGCGCCTAGCGGGGGGGGATGAGCAGTTCTTC
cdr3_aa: CSVRLAGGDEQFF

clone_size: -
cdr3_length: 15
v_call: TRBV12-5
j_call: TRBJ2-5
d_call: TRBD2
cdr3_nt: TGTGCTAGTGGTTTTGGATCGGGAGGGCAAGAGACCCAGTACTTC
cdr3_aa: CASGFGSGGQETQYF

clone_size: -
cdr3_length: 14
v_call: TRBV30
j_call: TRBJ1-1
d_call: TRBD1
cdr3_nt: TGTGCCTGGAGTGTAACAGGGGGCTTAACTGAAGCTTTCTTT
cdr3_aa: CAWSVTGGLTEAFF

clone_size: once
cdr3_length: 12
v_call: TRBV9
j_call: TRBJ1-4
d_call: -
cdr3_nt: TGTGCCAGCAGCGGGACAGATGAAAAACTGTTTTTT
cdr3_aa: CASSGTDEKLFF

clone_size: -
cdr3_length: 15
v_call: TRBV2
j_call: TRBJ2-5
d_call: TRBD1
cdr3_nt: TGTGCCAGCAGTGGGTTGGGACAGGGGATAGAGACCCAGTACTTC
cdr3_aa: CASSGLGQGIETQYF

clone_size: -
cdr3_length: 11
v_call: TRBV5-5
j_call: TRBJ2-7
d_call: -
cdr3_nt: TGTGCCAGCAGCCCAAGCGCCGAGCAGTACTTC
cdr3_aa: CASSPSAEQYF

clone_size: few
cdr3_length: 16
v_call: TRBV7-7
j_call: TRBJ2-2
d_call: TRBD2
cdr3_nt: TGTGCCAGCAGCCGGGGACTAGCGGGAATCAACGGGGAGCTGTTTTTT
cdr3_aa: CASSRGLAGINGELFF

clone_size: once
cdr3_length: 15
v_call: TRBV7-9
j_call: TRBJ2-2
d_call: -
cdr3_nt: TGTGCCAGCAGCCGGATCCTAGACAGACCCGGGGAGCTGTTTTTT
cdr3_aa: CASSRILDRPGELFF

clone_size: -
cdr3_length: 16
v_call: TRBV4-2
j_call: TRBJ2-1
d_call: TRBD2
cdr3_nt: TGTGCCAGCAGCCAAGATGTCGCTAGCGGGAGCAGTGAGCAGTTCTTC
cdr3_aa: CASSQDVASGSSEQFF

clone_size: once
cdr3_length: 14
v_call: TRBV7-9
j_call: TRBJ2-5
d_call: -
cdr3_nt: TGTGCCAGCAGCTCCGGGACACGCCGAGTGGCCCAGTACTTC
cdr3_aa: CASSSGTRRVAQYF

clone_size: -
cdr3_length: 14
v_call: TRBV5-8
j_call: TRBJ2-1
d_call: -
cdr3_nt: TGTGCCAGCAGCCCCCTAGCGATCGGCAATGAGCAGTTCTTC
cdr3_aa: CASSPLAIGNEQFF

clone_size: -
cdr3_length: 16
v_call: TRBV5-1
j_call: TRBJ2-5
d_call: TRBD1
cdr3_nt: TGCGCCAGCAGCGACAGGGTCACGCCCTCCCAAGAGACCCAGTACTTC
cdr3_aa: CASSDRVTPSQETQYF

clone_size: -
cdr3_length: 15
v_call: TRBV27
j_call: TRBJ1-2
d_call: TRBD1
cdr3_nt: TGTGCCAGCAGTTTGTCGGACAGGGGATGGAATGGCTACACCTTC
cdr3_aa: CASSLSDRGWNGYTF

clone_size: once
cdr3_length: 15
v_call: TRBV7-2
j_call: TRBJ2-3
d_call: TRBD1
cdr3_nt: TGTGCCAGCAGCCTCTGGGACAGTAGCACAGATACGCAGTATTTT
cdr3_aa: CASSLWDSSTDTQYF

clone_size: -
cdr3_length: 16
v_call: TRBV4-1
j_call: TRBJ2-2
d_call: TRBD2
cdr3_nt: TGCGCCAGCAGCCAGGTCCTAGCGGGAGGGACCGGGGAGCTGTTTTTT
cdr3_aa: CASSQVLAGGTGELFF

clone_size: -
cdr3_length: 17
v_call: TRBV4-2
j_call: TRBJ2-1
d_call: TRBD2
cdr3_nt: TGTGCCAGCAGCCAAGAAGGGGAGGGACTAGGTGGCAATGAGCAGTTCTTC
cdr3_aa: CASSQEGEGLGGNEQFF

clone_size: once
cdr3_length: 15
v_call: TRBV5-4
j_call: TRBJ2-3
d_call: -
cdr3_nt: TGTGCCAGCAGCTTGGGGCTAGAATCGACAGATACGCAGTATTTT
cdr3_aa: CASSLGLESTDTQYF

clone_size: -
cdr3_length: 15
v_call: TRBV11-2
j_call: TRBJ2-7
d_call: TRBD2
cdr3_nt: TGTGCCAGCAGCTTAGCCGGACTAGGGACCTACGAGCAGTACTTC
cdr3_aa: CASSLAGLGTYEQYF

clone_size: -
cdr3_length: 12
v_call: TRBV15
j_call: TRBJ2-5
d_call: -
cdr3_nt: TGTGCCACCAGGGGGAGGTCAGAGACCCAGTACTTC
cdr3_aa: CATRGRSETQYF

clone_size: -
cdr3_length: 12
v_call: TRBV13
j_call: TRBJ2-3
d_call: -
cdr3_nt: TGTGCCAGCAGCTCCAACACAGATACGCAGTATTTT
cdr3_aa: CASSSNTDTQYF

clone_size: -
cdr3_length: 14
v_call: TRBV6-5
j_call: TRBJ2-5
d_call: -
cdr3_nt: TGTGCCAGCAGTTACTCGAACGAGGAAGAGACCCAGTACTTC
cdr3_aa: CASSYSNEEETQYF

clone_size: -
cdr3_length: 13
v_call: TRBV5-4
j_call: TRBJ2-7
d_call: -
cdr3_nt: TGTGCCAGCAGCTTGGAGCGGAGCTACGAGCAGTACTTC
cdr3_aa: CASSLERSYEQYF

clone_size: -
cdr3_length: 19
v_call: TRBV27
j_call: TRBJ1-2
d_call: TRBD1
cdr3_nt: TGTGCCAGCAGGGGCACCCCTCCCTCTGGGGGACAGCCCTCCGGGAGCTACACCTTC
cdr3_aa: CASRGTPPSGGQPSGSYTF

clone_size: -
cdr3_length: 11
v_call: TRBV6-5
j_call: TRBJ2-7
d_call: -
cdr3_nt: TGTGCCACCGCCTCCCCGACTAGTCTCTACTTC
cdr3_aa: CATASPTSLYF

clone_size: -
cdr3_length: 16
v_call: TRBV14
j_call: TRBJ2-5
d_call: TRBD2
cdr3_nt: TGTGCCAGCAGCCAAGATACGGCGGGAGGGTTCGAGACCCAGTACTTC
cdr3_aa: CASSQDTAGGFETQYF

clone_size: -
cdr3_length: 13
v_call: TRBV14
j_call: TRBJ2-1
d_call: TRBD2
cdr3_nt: TGTGCCAGTCGGGAGGTAGCCTACAATGAGCAGTTCTTC
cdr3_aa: CASREVAYNEQFF

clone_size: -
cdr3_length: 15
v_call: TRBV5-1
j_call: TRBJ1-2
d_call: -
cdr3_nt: TGCGCCAGCAGCCGCGAGCAGGGTGGCAACTATGGCTACACCTTC
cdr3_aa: CASSREQGGNYGYTF

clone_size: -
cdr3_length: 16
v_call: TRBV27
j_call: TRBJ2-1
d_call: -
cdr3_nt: TGTGCCAGCAGAGCTCTGGGGGGGCTTAGGGGGAATGAGCAGTTCTTC
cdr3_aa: CASRALGGLRGNEQFF

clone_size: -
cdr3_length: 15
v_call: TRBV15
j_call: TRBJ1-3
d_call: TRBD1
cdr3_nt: TGTGCCACCACGGACAGGGGAATTTCTGGAAACACCATATATTTT
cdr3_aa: CATTDRGISGNTIYF

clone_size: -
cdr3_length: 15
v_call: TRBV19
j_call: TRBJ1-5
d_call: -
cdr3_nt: TGTGCCAGTAGTATCAGGCGAGACGGCAATCAGCCCCAGCATTTT
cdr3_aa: CASSIRRDGNQPQHF

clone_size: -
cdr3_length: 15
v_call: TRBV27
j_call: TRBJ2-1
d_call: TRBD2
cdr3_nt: TGTGCCAGCAGTTTGGCTGGGACTAGCGGAAATGAGCAGTTCTTC
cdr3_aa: CASSLAGTSGNEQFF

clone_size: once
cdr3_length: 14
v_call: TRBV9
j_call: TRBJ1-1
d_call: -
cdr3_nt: TGTGCCAGCAGCGTAGGACACATGAACACTGAAGCTTTCTTT
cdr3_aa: CASSVGHMNTEAFF

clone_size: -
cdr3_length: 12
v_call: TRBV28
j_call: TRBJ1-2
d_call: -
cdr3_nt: TGTGCCAGCACCCTGGGGGGGAATGGCTACACCTTC
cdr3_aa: CASTLGGNGYTF

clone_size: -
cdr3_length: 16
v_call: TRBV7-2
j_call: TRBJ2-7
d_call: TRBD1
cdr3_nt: TGTGCCAGCAGCTTCTGGACAGGGGTTAGCTACTACGAGCAGTACTTC
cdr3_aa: CASSFWTGVSYYEQYF

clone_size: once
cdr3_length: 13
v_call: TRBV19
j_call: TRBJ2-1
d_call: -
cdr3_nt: TGTGCCAGTAGTATAAAACTACCCAATGAGCAGTTCTTC
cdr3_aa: CASSIKLPNEQFF

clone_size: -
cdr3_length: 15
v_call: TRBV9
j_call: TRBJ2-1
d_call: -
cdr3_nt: TGTGCCAGCAGCGTAGTAAGCTCCTCCTACAATGAGCAGTTCTTC
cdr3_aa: CASSVVSSSYNEQFF

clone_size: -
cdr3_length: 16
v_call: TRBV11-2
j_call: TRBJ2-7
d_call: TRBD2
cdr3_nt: TGTGCCAGCAGCTTTGGGGTAGCGGGAGAGTTGAGGGAGCAGTACTTC
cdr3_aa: CASSFGVAGELREQYF

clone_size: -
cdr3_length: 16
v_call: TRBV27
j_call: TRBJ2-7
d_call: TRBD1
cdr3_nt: TGTGCCAGCAGTTTCTCTCCGGGACAGGGTTTGAGTGAGCAGTACTTC
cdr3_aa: CASSFSPGQGLSEQYF

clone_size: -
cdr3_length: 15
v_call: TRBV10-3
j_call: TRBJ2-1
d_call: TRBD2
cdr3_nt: TGTGCCATCAGCCAACTAGCGGAGGGCTACAATGAGCAGTTCTTC
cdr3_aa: CAISQLAEGYNEQFF

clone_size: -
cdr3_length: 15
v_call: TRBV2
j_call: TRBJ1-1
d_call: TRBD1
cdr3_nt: TGTGCCGGCAAGGGGACAGGGCGATTAAGTACTGAAGCTTTCTTT
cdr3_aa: CAGKGTGRLSTEAFF